This T cell receptor (beta chain) emerged from a study of T-cell reconstitution after alpha-beta-depleted transplantation in children. Concerning this clonotype itself: An end of the junction differs from the germline gene, which may be a read error.

In germline, CDR1 is DFQATT, CDR2 SNEGSKA (reference sequence). CDR3 length equals 16 residues. Library preparation (for TCRbeta) was performed with unique molecular identifiers. TCRdb recomputed calls from the PCR reads with MiXCR, one row per CDR3 protein. This sample has some 300,000 distinct CDR3 sequences; over 9% occur once, and the top ten carry roughly 2.5%. The chain links TRBV20-1 to TRBJ1-4, with D tentatively TRBD1 (6 bases). This clonotype was sampled from a human donor who donated a stem cell graft to a child with acute lymphoblastic leukemia. This sample comprised PBMCs from the stem cell graft donor, obtained from the stem cell graft. This CDR3 reads CTARVQGTRANEKLFF. Here the CDR3 DNA reads TGCACTGCTAGAGTTCAGGGGACACGGGCTAATGAAAAACTGTTTTTT.